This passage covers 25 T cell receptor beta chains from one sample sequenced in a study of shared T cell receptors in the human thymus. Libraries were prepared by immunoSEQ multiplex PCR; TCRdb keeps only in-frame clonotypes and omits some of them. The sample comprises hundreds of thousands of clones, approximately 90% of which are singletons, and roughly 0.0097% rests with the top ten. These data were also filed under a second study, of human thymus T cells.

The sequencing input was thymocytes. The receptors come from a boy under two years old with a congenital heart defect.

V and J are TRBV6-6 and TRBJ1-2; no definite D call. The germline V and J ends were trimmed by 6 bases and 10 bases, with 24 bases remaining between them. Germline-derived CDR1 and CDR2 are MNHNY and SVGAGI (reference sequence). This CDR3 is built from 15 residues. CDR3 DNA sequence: TGTGCCAGCAGAACATATGACTCTTACGGGATAGTCTACACCTTC. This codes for CASRTYDSYGIVYTF.

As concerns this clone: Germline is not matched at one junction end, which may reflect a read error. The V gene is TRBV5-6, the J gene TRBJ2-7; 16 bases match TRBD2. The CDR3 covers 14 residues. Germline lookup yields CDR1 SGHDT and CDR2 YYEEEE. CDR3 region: CASSPTGLAGGSHF. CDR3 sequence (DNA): TGTGCCAGCAGCCCGACGGGACTAGCGGGAGGGTCCCACTTC. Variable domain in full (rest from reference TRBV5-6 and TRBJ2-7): DAGVTQSPTHLIKTRGQQVTLRCSPKSGHDTVSWYQQALGQGPQFIFQYYEEEERQRGNFPDRFSGHQFPNYSSELNVNALLLGDSALYLCASSPTGLAGGSHFGPGTRLTVT.

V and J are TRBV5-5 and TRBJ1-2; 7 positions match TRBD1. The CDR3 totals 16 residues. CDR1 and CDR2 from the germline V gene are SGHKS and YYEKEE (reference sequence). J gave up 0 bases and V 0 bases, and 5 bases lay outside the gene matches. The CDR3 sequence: CASSLVGTDANYGYTF. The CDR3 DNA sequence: TGTGCCAGCAGCTTGGTTGGGACAGACGCTAACTATGGCTACACCTTC.

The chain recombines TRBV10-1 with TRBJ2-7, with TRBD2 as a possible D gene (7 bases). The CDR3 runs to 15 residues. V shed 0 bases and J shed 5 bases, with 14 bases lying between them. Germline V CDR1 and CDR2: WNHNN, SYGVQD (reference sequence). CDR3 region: CASSESEVRGHEQYF. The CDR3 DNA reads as TGCGCCAGCAGTGAGTCGGAGGTGCGGGGGCACGAGCAGTACTTC.

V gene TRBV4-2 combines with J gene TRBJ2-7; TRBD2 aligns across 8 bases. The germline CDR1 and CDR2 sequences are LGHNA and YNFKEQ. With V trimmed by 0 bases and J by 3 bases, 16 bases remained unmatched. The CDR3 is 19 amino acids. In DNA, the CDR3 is TGTGCCAGCAGCCAAGATTCAGCTAGCGGGCGATCTCCCCACTACGAGCAGTACTTC. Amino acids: CASSQDSASGRSPHYEQYF.

The CDR3 protein is CASRQGIWEKLFF. Written as DNA, the CDR3 is TGTGCCAGCCGACAGGGAATATGGGAAAAACTGTTTTTT. V usage is TRBV6-6 and J usage is TRBJ1-4, with TRBD1 identical over 7 bases. J lost 8 bases, V lost 8 bases, and 8 bases had no gene match. In germline, CDR1 is MNHNY, CDR2 SVGAGI (reference sequence). This CDR3 has 13 residues.

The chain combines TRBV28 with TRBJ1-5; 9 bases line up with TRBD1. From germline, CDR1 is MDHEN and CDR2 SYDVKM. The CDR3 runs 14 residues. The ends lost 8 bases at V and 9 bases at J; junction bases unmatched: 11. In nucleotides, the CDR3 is TGTGCCAGCCGAGGACAGGGGAGGGATTGGCCCCAGCATTTT. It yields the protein CASRGQGRDWPQHF.

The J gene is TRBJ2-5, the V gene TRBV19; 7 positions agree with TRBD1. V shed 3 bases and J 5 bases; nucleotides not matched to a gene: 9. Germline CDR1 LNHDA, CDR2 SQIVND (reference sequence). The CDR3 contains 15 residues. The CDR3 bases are TGTGCCAGTAGTATCTCCGAGACAGGGAACGAGACCCAGTACTTC. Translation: CASSISETGNETQYF.

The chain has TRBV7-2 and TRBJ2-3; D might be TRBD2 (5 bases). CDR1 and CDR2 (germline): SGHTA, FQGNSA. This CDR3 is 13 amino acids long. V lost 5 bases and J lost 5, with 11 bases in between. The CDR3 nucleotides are TGTGCCAGCAGCCACCCCCGGGGAGATACGCAGTATTTT. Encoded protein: CASSHPRGDTQYF.

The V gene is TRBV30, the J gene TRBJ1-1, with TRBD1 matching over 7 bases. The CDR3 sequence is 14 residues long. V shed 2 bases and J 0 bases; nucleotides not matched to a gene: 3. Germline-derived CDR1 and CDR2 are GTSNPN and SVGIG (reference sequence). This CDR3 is CAWSPGQLNTEAFF. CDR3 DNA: TGTGCCTGGAGTCCGGGACAGCTGAACACTGAAGCTTTCTTT.

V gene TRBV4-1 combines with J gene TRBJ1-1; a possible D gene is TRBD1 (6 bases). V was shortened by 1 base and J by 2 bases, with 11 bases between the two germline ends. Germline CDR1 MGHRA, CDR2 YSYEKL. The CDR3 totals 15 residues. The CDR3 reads CASSQAGDGNTEAFF. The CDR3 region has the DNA TGCGCCAGCAGCCAAGCAGGGGATGGAAACACTGAAGCTTTCTTT.

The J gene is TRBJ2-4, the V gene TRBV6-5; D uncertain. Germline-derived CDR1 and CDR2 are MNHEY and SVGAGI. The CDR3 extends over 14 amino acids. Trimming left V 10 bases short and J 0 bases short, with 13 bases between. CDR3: CATKTHRAKNIQYF. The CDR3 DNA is TGTGCCACTAAAACGCACAGAGCCAAAAACATTCAGTACTTC.

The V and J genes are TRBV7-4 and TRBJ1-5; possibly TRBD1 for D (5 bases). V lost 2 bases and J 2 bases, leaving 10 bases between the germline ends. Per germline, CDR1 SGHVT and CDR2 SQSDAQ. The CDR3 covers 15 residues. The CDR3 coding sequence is TGTGCCAGCAGCTTATCAGGGTTGGGCAATCAGCCCCAGCATTTT. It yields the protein CASSLSGLGNQPQHF.

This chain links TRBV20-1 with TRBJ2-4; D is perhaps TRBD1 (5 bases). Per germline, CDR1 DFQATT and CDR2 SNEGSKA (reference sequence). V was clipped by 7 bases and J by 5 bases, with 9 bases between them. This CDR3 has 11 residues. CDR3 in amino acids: CSVKQENIQYF. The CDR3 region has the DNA TGCAGTGTTAAACAGGAAAACATTCAGTACTTC.

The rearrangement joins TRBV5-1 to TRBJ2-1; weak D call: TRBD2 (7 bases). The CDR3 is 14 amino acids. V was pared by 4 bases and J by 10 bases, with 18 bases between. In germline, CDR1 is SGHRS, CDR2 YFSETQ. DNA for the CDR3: TGCGCCAGCAGCCCGGGGGGCATCCTAGCCGAGCAGTTCTTC. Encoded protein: CASSPGGILAEQFF.

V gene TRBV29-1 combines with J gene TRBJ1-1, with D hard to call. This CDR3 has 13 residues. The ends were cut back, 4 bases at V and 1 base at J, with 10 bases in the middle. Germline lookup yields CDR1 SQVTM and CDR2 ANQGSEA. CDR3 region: CSVVTSGNTEAFF. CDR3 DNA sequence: TGCAGCGTTGTAACCTCCGGGAACACTGAAGCTTTCTTT.

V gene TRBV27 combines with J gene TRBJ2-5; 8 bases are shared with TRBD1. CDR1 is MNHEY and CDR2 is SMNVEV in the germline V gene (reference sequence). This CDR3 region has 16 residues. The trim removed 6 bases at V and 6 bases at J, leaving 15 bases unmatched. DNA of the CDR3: TGTGCCAGCAGACCCTCCACTGGGGACAGGAAGAAGACCCAGTACTTC. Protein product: CASRPSTGDRKKTQYF.

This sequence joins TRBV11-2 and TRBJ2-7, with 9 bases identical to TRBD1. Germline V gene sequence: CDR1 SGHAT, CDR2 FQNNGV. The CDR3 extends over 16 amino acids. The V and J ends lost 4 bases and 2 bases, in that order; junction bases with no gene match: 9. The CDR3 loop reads CASSSHRGHYAYEQYF. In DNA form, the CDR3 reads TGTGCCAGCAGCTCCCACAGGGGGCACTATGCCTACGAGCAGTACTTC.

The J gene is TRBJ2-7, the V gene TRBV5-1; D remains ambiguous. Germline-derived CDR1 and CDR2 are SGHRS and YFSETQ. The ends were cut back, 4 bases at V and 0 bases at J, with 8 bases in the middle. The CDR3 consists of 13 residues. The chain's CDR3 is CASSPNRSYEQYF. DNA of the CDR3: TGCGCCAGCAGCCCTAACCGCTCCTACGAGCAGTACTTC.

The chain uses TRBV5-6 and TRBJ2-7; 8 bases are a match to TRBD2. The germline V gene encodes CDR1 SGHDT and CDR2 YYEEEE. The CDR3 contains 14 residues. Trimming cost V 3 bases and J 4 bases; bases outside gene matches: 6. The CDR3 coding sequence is TGTGCCAGCAGCTCCTCGGGAGGGGGTTACGAGCAGTACTTC. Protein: CASSSSGGGYEQYF.

The CDR3 nucleotides read TGTGCCAGCAGCCGGGGACTTCGCGAGCAGTACTTC. This translates into CASSRGLREQYF. The chain links TRBV5-4 to TRBJ2-7; tentative D call: TRBD2 (6 bases). The length of the CDR3 is 12 residues. The ends were cut back, 4 bases at V and 6 bases at J, with 11 bases in the middle. CDR1 is SGHNT and CDR2 is YYREEE in the germline V gene (reference sequence).

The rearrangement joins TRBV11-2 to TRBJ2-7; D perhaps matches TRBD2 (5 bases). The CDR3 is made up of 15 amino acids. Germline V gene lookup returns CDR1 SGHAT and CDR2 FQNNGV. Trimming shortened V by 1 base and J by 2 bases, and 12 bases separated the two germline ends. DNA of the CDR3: TGTGCCAGCAGCTTAGGGCTAGCACCAACCTACGAGCAGTACTTC. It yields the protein CASSLGLAPTYEQYF.

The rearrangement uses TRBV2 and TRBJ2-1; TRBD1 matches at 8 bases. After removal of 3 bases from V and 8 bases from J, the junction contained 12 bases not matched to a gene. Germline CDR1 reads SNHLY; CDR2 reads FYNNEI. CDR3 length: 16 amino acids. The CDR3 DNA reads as TGTGCCAGCAGTGATTGGGGGCAGGGGGCGATCGATGAGCAGTTCTTC. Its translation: CASSDWGQGAIDEQFF.

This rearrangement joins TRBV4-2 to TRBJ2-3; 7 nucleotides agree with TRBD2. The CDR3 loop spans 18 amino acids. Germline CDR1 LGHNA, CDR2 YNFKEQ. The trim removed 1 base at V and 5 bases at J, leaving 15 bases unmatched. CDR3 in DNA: TGTGCCAGCAGCCAAGTTGGTGCCTCATCCGGGGGGAGAGATACGCAGTATTTT. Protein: CASSQVGASSGGRDTQYF.

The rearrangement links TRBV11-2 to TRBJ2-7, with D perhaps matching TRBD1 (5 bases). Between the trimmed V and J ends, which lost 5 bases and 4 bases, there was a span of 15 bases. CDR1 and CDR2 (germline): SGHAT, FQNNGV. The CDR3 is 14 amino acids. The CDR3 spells CASSHKGRGYEQYF. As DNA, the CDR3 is TGTGCCAGCAGCCATAAGGGAAGGGGTTACGAGCAGTACTTC.